What follows are 30 T cell receptor beta chains derived from one specimen sequenced in a study of blood T cell repertoires in COVID-19. Sequencing was performed with immunoSEQ multiplex PCR; in TCRdb, only in-frame clones are kept and a portion is missing. The table includes hundreds of thousands of clones, over 80% detected once. Sequences were obtained from peripheral blood. All receptors derive from a man between 40 and 49 years old with acute or convalescent COVID-19.

This clone was recorded a few times. This chain joins TRBV11-3 and TRBJ2-7, with D tentatively TRBD2 (6 bases). CDR3 length: 12 residues. V lost 2 bases, J lost 6 bases, and 8 bases lay in between. Germline CDR1 is SGHNT and CDR2 is YENEEA. The CDR3: CASSLSGGEQYF. The CDR3 DNA reads as TGTGCCAGCAGCTTATCCGGGGGCGAGCAGTACTTC.

The V and J genes are TRBV19 and TRBJ2-1; 7 bases align to TRBD2. The ends lost 1 base at V and 8 bases at J; junction bases unmatched: 5. The germline V gene has CDR1 LNHDA and CDR2 SQIVND (reference sequence). The CDR3 contains 14 residues. The CDR3 bases are TGTGCCAGTAGTATAGTGCGGGAGCCCTATGAGCAGTTCTTC. Translating gives CASSIVREPYEQFF.

The chain links TRBV6-5 to TRBJ2-7; TRBD1 agrees at 9 bases. This CDR3 region has 14 residues. V gave up 6 bases and J gave up 4 bases; unmatched junction bases: 7. The germline V gene encodes CDR1 MNHEY and CDR2 SVGAGI. CDR3 loop: CASSFTGGSYEQYF. Written as DNA, the CDR3 is TGTGCCAGCAGCTTCACAGGGGGCTCTTACGAGCAGTACTTC.

The rearrangement joins TRBV19 to TRBJ2-1, with 8 bases identical to TRBD2. The ends lost 5 bases at V and 9 bases at J; junction bases unmatched: 9. CDR3 length: 14 residues. Germline V gene lookup returns CDR1 LNHDA and CDR2 SQIVND (reference sequence). Written as DNA, the CDR3 is TGTGCCAGTAGTTCCGGACTAGCCCAGGGTGAGCAGTTCTTC. Its protein is CASSSGLAQGEQFF.

The rearrangement joins TRBV15 to TRBJ2-1; D possibly corresponds to TRBD2 (6 bases). V was pared by 3 bases and J by 0 bases, with 9 bases between. The CDR3 totals 15 residues. CDR1 and CDR2 from the germline V gene are LNHNV and YYDKDF (reference sequence). Written as DNA, the CDR3 is TGTGCCACCAGCAGTAGGCGGGGCTCCTACAATGAGCAGTTCTTC. It yields the protein CATSSRRGSYNEQFF.

The rearrangement links TRBV5-4 to TRBJ1-1; TRBD1 matches 8 bases. Germline trimming cut 4 bases from V and 6 bases from J; bases unmatched to any gene: 8. The germline V gene encodes CDR1 SGHNT and CDR2 YYREEE (reference sequence). The length of the CDR3 is 14 residues. The CDR3 coding sequence is TGTGCCAGCAGCGAAGAGGACAGGGTTTCTGAAGCTTTCTTT. Translated, it gives CASSEEDRVSEAFF.

V gene TRBV2 combines with J gene TRBJ1-5; D is unresolved. With 4 bases removed from V and 3 bases from J, the gap between germline ends came to 10 bases. The CDR3 extends over 14 amino acids. Germline lookup yields CDR1 SNHLY and CDR2 FYNNEI. The CDR3, as DNA: TGTGCCAGCAGTGTTGGGCAGTTCAATCAGCCCCAGCATTTT. Protein sequence: CASSVGQFNQPQHF.

The chain recombines TRBV7-9 with TRBJ1-1; 7 bases agree with TRBD1. The ends lost 2 bases at V and 0 bases at J; junction bases unmatched: 9. This CDR3 spans 17 amino acids. Germline V gene sequence: CDR1 SEHNR, CDR2 FQNEAQ (reference sequence). CDR3 loop: CASSLRDDGQVNTEAFF. DNA for the CDR3: TGTGCCAGCAGCTTAAGGGACGATGGACAGGTGAACACTGAAGCTTTCTTT.

This clone came up once. The chain employs TRBV5-1 and TRBJ2-1; 9 bases fit TRBD1. The V gene end was trimmed by 0 bases and the J gene end by 7 bases; junction bases not matched to a gene: 2. CDR1 and CDR2 (germline): SGHRS, YFSETQ. The CDR3 is 14 residues long. The CDR3 sequence is CASSLGTGVNEQFF. The CDR3 nucleotides read TGCGCCAGCAGCTTGGGGACAGGGGTAAATGAGCAGTTCTTC. The whole variable domain, filled in from reference TRBV5-1 and TRBJ2-1, reads KAGVTQTPRYLIKTRGQQVTLSCSPISGHRSVSWYQQTPGQGLQFLFEYFSETQRNKGNFPGRFSGRQFSNSRSEMNVSTLELGDSALYLCASSLGTGVNEQFFGPGTRLTVL.

The rearrangement uses TRBV4-1 and TRBJ1-2; D gene ambiguous. Trimming cost V 0 bases and J 8 bases, with 13 bases left between them. Germline V gives CDR1 MGHRA, CDR2 YSYEKL. This CDR3 has 14 residues. The CDR3 protein is CASSQEVVTEGYTF. CDR3 DNA sequence: TGCGCCAGCAGCCAAGAGGTGGTAACGGAGGGCTACACCTTC.

The rearrangement uses TRBV15 and TRBJ2-7; 10 bases align to TRBD2. V gave up 0 bases and J gave up 5 bases; unmatched junction bases: 7. CDR1 and CDR2 from the germline V gene are LNHNV and YYDKDF (reference sequence). CDR3 length: 16 amino acids. CDR3 sequence (DNA): TGTGCCACCAGCAGAGATCCCGCTAGCGGGAGCCACGAGCAGTACTTC. It specifies CATSRDPASGSHEQYF.

The V and J genes are TRBV4-3 and TRBJ2-1; 10 bases line up with TRBD2. The length of the CDR3 is 18 residues. Trimming took 3 bases from V and 2 from J; bases not matched to a gene: 10. CDR1 LGHNA and CDR2 YSLEER come from the germline V gene. The CDR3, as DNA: TGCGCCAGCAGCCAGAGAGCGGGAGGGGCAGGAACCTACAATGAGCAGTTCTTC. This gives the protein CASSQRAGGAGTYNEQFF.

The chain has TRBV13 and TRBJ1-2, with no clear D. V lost 4 bases, J lost 1 base, and 13 bases lay in between. The CDR3 extends over 15 amino acids. The germline V gene encodes CDR1 PRHDT and CDR2 FYEKMQ (reference sequence). Here the CDR3 reads CASSSSGRINYGYTF. Written as DNA, the CDR3 is TGTGCCAGCAGCTCCTCCGGGAGAATTAACTATGGCTACACCTTC.

Only a few counts were recorded for this clone. At one end, the junction sequence differs from germline, possibly due to a read error. The gene calls are TRBV12-3 or TRBV12-4 and TRBJ2-7, with 12 bases identical to TRBD2. The CDR3 is 13 amino acids. CDR3 bases: TGTGCCAGCAGCCGGACTAGCGGGACGCCGCTCCGCTTC. Amino acids: CASSRTSGTPLRF.

The chain joins TRBV14 to TRBJ1-1, with D hard to call. This CDR3 region has 15 residues. With 2 bases removed from V and 6 bases from J, the gap between germline ends came to 16 bases. Germline values: CDR1 SGHDN, CDR2 FVKESK. DNA for the CDR3: TGTGCCAGCAGCCAATTTACATGGGCAAGTTCTGAAGCTTTCTTT. Translation: CASSQFTWASSEAFF.

With regard to this clone: Other DNA sequences in the sample encode the same CDR3. The rearrangement uses TRBV7-3 and TRBJ1-1; D call uncertain. The CDR3 consists of 13 residues. Germline V gene lookup returns CDR1 SGHTA and CDR2 FQGTGA. Trimming took off 1 base at V and 1 base at J, with 4 bases between the two ends. The CDR3 protein is CASSLRQNTEAFF. Here the CDR3 DNA reads TGTGCCAGCAGCTTAAGACAGAACACTGAAGCTTTCTTT.

The chain uses TRBV20-1 and TRBJ2-7; 9 bases line up with TRBD2. Unmatched junction bases numbered 18, after V lost 3 bases and J lost 9 bases. This CDR3 contains 16 residues. Per the germline V gene, CDR1 is DFQATT and CDR2 is SNEGSKA (reference sequence). In DNA, the CDR3 is TGCAGTGCTAGTTTGGCTAGCGGGACAAAGGGGGGTGTGCAGTACTTC. Encoded protein: CSASLASGTKGGVQYF.

The V gene is TRBV4-1, the J gene TRBJ2-1; 9 bases are a match to TRBD2. This CDR3 spans 17 amino acids. Germline V gene lookup returns CDR1 MGHRA and CDR2 YSYEKL. Losses at the gene ends were 3 bases for V and 4 bases for J; bases not matched to a gene: 10. CDR3 region: CASSQDQTSGLYNEQFF. The CDR3 nucleotides are TGCGCCAGCAGCCAGGACCAAACTAGCGGGCTATACAATGAGCAGTTCTTC.

This chain links TRBV7-2 with TRBJ2-7, with 9 positions matching TRBD2. CDR1 SGHTA and CDR2 FQGNSA come from the germline V gene. The CDR3 consists of 15 residues. After removal of 5 bases from V and 2 bases from J, the junction contained 7 bases not matched to a gene. This chain's CDR3 is CASSPRAGGTYEQYF. The CDR3 region has the DNA TGTGCCAGCAGCCCCCGGGCGGGAGGGACCTACGAGCAGTACTTC. The whole variable domain, remainder taken from reference TRBV7-2 and TRBJ2-7, is GAGVSQSPSNKVTEKGKDVELRCDPISGHTALYWYRQSLGQGLEFLIYFQGNSAPDKSGLPSDRFSAERTGGSVSTLTIQRTQQEDSAVYLCASSPRAGGTYEQYFGPGTRLTVT.

This chain uses TRBV13 with TRBJ2-7; D is possibly TRBD1 (5 bases). This CDR3 comprises 15 residues. Trimming took 0 bases from V and 0 from J, leaving 9 bases between them. CDR1 and CDR2 from the germline V gene are PRHDT and FYEKMQ (reference sequence). The CDR3 nucleotides read TGTGCCAGCAGCTTAGGTGCGACAGCCTCCTACGAGCAGTACTTC. It codes for CASSLGATASYEQYF.

This clone was observed once. The chain joins TRBV11-2 to TRBJ1-6, with TRBD1 matching over 8 bases. This CDR3 has 18 amino acids. V was pared by 5 bases and J by 5 bases, with 14 bases of the junction left unmatched. In germline, CDR1 is SGHAT, CDR2 FQNNGV. DNA of the CDR3: TGTGCCAGCAGCGAAAGGGCGAACGGACAGGGCAATAATTCACCCCTCCACTTT. Amino acid sequence: CASSERANGQGNNSPLHF.

The DNA for the CDR3 is TGTGCCAGCGCTGGCCTGGACAGAACTGGGGCCAACGTCCTGACTTTC. This sequence encodes CASAGLDRTGANVLTF. This chain links TRBV2 with TRBJ2-6; TRBD1 is a possible D gene (6 bases). The CDR3 runs 16 residues. CDR1 is SNHLY and CDR2 is FYNNEI in the germline V gene. V was pared by 8 bases and J by 2 bases, with 16 bases between.

This chain connects TRBV27 to TRBJ1-5, with D hard to call. Germline V CDR1 and CDR2: MNHEY, SMNVEV (reference sequence). This CDR3 has 14 residues. Trimming took off 2 bases at V and 0 bases at J, with 5 bases between the two ends. CDR3 sequence (DNA): TGTGCCAGCAGTTTAGTTTATAGCAATCAGCCCCAGCATTTT. This gives the protein CASSLVYSNQPQHF.

V usage is TRBV6-2 or TRBV6-3 and J usage is TRBJ2-7; D perhaps matches TRBD2 (6 bases). V lost 5 bases and J lost 0, with 23 bases in between. The CDR3 has 18 residues. Germline-derived CDR1 and CDR2 are MNHEY and SVGEGT. CDR3 in DNA: TGTGCCAGCAGTCGGGACTTCCTTCGGGGCGGGATCTCCTACGAGCAGTACTTC. As protein: CASSRDFLRGGISYEQYF.

The J gene is TRBJ1-3, the V gene TRBV14, with D maybe TRBD1 (6 bases). The CDR3 is made up of 16 amino acids. The V gene's germline CDR1 is SGHDN and CDR2 FVKESK. Trimming pared 6 bases from V and 3 bases from J, leaving 18 bases between. The CDR3 region is CASSKGHFFDGNTIYF. The CDR3 coding sequence is TGTGCCAGCAGTAAGGGACATTTTTTCGATGGAAACACCATATATTTT.

The V call is TRBV12-5, the J call TRBJ2-3, with a tentative D call TRBD1 (5 bases). The germline gives CDR1 LGHNT, CDR2 FRNRAP. Trimming left V 5 bases short and J 6 bases short, with 9 bases between. CDR3 length equals 12 residues. CDR3 in amino acids: CASGVTEDTQYF. The DNA of the CDR3 is TGTGCTAGTGGTGTGACAGAGGATACGCAGTATTTT.

The chain combines TRBV18 with TRBJ1-5; 8 nucleotides align to TRBD1. The CDR3 contains 17 residues. The germline gives CDR1 KGHSH, CDR2 LQKENI. Germline trimming cut 6 bases from V and 5 bases from J; bases unmatched to any gene: 15. CDR3 amino acids: CASSPDRGKGAHQPQHF. The DNA of the CDR3 is TGTGCCAGCTCTCCTGACAGGGGCAAAGGGGCACATCAGCCCCAGCATTTT.

J is TRBJ1-1 and V is TRBV5-1; D is unclear. The CDR3 is made up of 14 amino acids. With 3 bases removed from V and 1 base from J, the gap between germline ends came to 10 bases. CDR1 and CDR2 from the germline V gene are SGHRS and YFSETQ. CDR3 DNA: TGCGCCAGCAGCTCGAGCGTACCGAACACTGAAGCTTTCTTT. Translated, it gives CASSSSVPNTEAFF.

This clone was observed once. The chain is built from TRBV6-2 or TRBV6-3 and TRBJ2-1; D not resolved. V lost 2 bases, J lost 8 bases, and 10 bases lay in between. The CDR3 length is 13 residues. Germline-derived CDR1 and CDR2 are MNHEY and SVGEGT. The CDR3 is CASSYGRFDEQFF. Here the CDR3 DNA reads TGTGCCAGCAGTTACGGCCGATTCGATGAGCAGTTCTTC.

This clone was seen only once. V and J are TRBV6-1 and TRBJ1-5; 12 bases are shared with TRBD1. With V trimmed by 2 bases and J by 6 bases, 5 bases remained unmatched. The germline V gene has CDR1 MNHNS and CDR2 SASEGT. The CDR3 is 16 amino acids. The CDR3 region is CASSEIGTGGFQPQHF. CDR3 sequence (DNA): TGTGCCAGCAGTGAAATCGGGACAGGGGGCTTTCAGCCCCAGCATTTT.